This TCR beta chain was captured in a study of blood T cell repertoires in COVID-19. Sequenced by immunoSEQ multiplex PCR; TCRdb stores in-frame clones only, minus some. The table has about 210,000 clones, about 84% seen once. V lost 0 bases and J 5 bases, leaving 8 bases between the germline ends. Germline CDR1 SEHNR, CDR2 FQNEAQ (reference sequence). CDR3 length: 15 residues. The sequenced material came from peripheral blood. The receptor's source is a human donor in a cohort sampled during active COVID-19. The chain carries TRBV7-9 and TRBJ1-6; D is ambiguous. CDR3 region: CASSLAAADNSPLHF. CDR3 nucleotide sequence: TGTGCCAGCAGCTTAGCGGCAGCGGATAATTCACCCCTCCACTTT.